These 14 T cell receptor beta chains originate from one sample sequenced in a study of blood T cell repertoires in COVID-19. Measured with immunoSEQ multiplex PCR; TCRdb has only the in-frame clones, and not every one. This sample has about 91,000 clones, with more than 70% found just once. Sequencing was carried out using peripheral blood. The source of these receptors is a woman aged 80 or over with active COVID-19.

Comments on this clone: This same CDR3 is encoded by further DNA sequences in the sample. The gene calls are TRBV6-5 and TRBJ1-6; D unresolved. V was trimmed by 4 bases and J by 4 bases, leaving 8 bases between them. The CDR3 loop spans 14 amino acids. Germline-derived CDR1 and CDR2 are MNHEY and SVGAGI. The CDR3 sequence is CASSLGRYNSPLHF. The CDR3 region has the DNA TGTGCCAGCAGTTTGGGCAGATATAATTCACCCCTCCACTTT.

This sequence joins TRBV3-1 (or the pseudogene TRBV3-2) and TRBJ2-7; D is possibly TRBD1 (6 bases). This CDR3 has 14 amino acids. V was cut by 5 bases and J by 2 bases, with 13 bases left in between. CDR1 LGHDT and CDR2 YNNKEL come from the germline V gene (reference sequence). The CDR3 region is CASSGTPTTYEQYF. Here the CDR3 DNA reads TGTGCCAGCAGCGGGACACCGACAACCTACGAGCAGTACTTC.

This chain joins TRBV11-3 and TRBJ2-1; TRBD1 aligns across 8 bases. The CDR3 length is 15 residues. Losses at the gene ends were 4 bases for V and 3 bases for J; bases not matched to a gene: 5. The V gene's germline CDR1 is SGHNT and CDR2 YENEEA. The CDR3 here is CASSSTGTGYNEQFF. The DNA of the CDR3 is TGTGCCAGCAGCTCAACCGGGACAGGCTACAATGAGCAGTTCTTC.

This rearrangement joins TRBV7-6 to TRBJ1-1; D is perhaps TRBD1 (6 bases). This CDR3 is 17 amino acids long. Germline V lookup: CDR1 SGHVS, CDR2 FNYEAQ. Trimming shortened V by 2 bases and J by 3 bases, and 19 bases separated the two germline ends. CDR3 sequence: CASSLTLLTGTHTEAFF. As DNA, the CDR3 is TGTGCCAGCAGCTTAACCCTACTCACAGGGACGCACACTGAAGCTTTCTTT.

The chain combines TRBV7-2 with TRBJ2-5; 9 nucleotides align to TRBD2. Trimming cost V 5 bases and J 12 bases; bases outside gene matches: 19. The germline gives CDR1 SGHTA, CDR2 FQGNSA. The CDR3 loop spans 16 amino acids. CDR3 loop: CASSPRGLSGRPVKYF. The CDR3, as DNA: TGTGCCAGCAGCCCGAGAGGTTTGAGCGGGAGGCCAGTAAAGTACTTC.

This clone occurred once. The rearrangement links TRBV6-2 or TRBV6-3 to TRBJ2-2; 9 bases align to TRBD2. V trimming: 1 base; J trimming: 6 bases; junction bases outside the gene matches: 15. The CDR3 has 19 amino acids. CDR1 is MNHEY, CDR2 SVGEGT, per germline. The CDR3 reads CASSYLKLAGRPNAGELFF. The CDR3 region has the DNA TGTGCCAGCAGTTACTTGAAACTAGCGGGTCGGCCCAACGCCGGGGAGCTGTTTTTT.

This chain joins TRBV7-2 and TRBJ2-5; D gene ambiguous. Germline-derived CDR1 and CDR2 are SGHTA and FQGNSA. V gave up 4 bases and J gave up 1 base, with 16 bases separating them. The CDR3 totals 16 residues. The CDR3 sequence is CASSYRGQPVQETQYF. The CDR3 nucleotides are TGTGCCAGCAGCTACCGTGGGCAACCAGTCCAAGAGACCCAGTACTTC. The variable domain in full, with the rest retrieved from reference TRBV7-2 and TRBJ2-5, is GAGVSQSPSNKVTEKGKDVELRCDPISGHTALYWYRQSLGQGLEFLIYFQGNSAPDKSGLPSDRFSAERTGGSVSTLTIQRTQQEDSAVYLCASSYRGQPVQETQYFGPGTRLLVL.

The chain has TRBV20-1 and TRBJ2-5, with a tentative D call TRBD2 (5 bases). Germline V gene data show CDR1 as DFQATT and CDR2 as SNEGSKA (reference sequence). V lost 7 bases to trimming and J lost 1 base, with 7 bases between them. The CDR3 is made up of 11 amino acids. Here the CDR3 DNA reads TGCAGTGGCGGGCCCCAAGAGACCCAGTACTTC. Translation: CSGGPQETQYF.

The gene calls are TRBV28 and TRBJ1-5, with D uncertain. Germline V CDR1 and CDR2: MDHEN, SYDVKM. Trimming pared 3 bases from V and 4 bases from J, leaving 4 bases between. The CDR3 spans 12 residues. The CDR3 sequence: CASSLRNQPQHF. In nucleotides, the CDR3 is TGTGCCAGCAGTTTGAGGAATCAGCCCCAGCATTTT.

The table lists this clone with a few counts. V usage is TRBV27 and J usage is TRBJ2-3; the D is unclear. CDR3 size: 13 residues. V lost 6 bases and J lost 5, with 12 bases in between. Per the germline V gene, CDR1 is MNHEY and CDR2 is SMNVEV (reference sequence). The CDR3 nucleotides are TGTGCCAGCAGCTTTTACCGCGGAGATACGCAGTATTTT. Encoded protein: CASSFYRGDTQYF.

The chain employs TRBV18 and TRBJ2-1, with 7 bases lining up with TRBD2. The CDR3 contains 16 residues. Germline loops: CDR1 KGHSH, CDR2 LQKENI. Germline trimming cut 3 bases from V and 8 bases from J; bases unmatched to any gene: 13. DNA of the CDR3: TGTGCCAGCTCACCGGTCACCCGGGAGGAGGTCGATGAGCAGTTCTTC. This encodes CASSPVTREEVDEQFF.

The J gene is TRBJ2-3, the V gene TRBV5-5, with 10 bases aligning to TRBD2. J lost 0 bases, V lost 2 bases, and 3 bases had no gene match. Germline values: CDR1 SGHKS, CDR2 YYEKEE (reference sequence). This CDR3 has 16 residues. The CDR3 loop is CASSLGLAASTDTQYF. The CDR3 nucleotides are TGTGCCAGCAGCTTAGGACTAGCGGCAAGCACAGATACGCAGTATTTT.

The chain is built from TRBV18 and TRBJ1-5, with 10 bases matching TRBD1. Germline trimming cut 8 bases from V and 5 bases from J; bases unmatched to any gene: 6. The CDR3 has 14 residues. From germline, CDR1 is KGHSH and CDR2 LQKENI. The CDR3 sequence is CASDKTGGYQPQHF. CDR3 nucleotides: TGTGCCAGCGACAAGACAGGGGGCTATCAGCCCCAGCATTTT.

The chain joins TRBV7-9 to TRBJ2-7; 9 positions match TRBD1. The CDR3 is 17 residues long. CDR1 is SEHNR, CDR2 FQNEAQ, per germline (reference sequence). With V trimmed by 5 bases and J by 5 bases, 16 bases remained unmatched. CDR3 DNA: TGTGCCAGCAGCCCCCTTGCCGGACAGGGGCGACGAGACGAGCAGTACTTC. Encoded protein: CASSPLAGQGRRDEQYF.